This record looks at one T cell receptor beta chain sequence and its context. Its antigen is currently unknown. The germline V gene has CDR1 SGHDT and CDR2 YYEEEE. The CDR3 sequence is 16 residues long. Losses at the gene ends were 4 bases for V and 2 bases for J; bases not matched to a gene: 6. This record belongs to a study of beta chain features in type 1 diabetes. Findings and caveats of the study: TCRB CDR3s from Type 1 diabetes patients were moderately but significantly shorter in all four CD4+ subsets.

TCRB transcripts that were expressed got sequenced, as all of the isolated RNA had been reverse transcribed. Data came from immunoSEQ multiplex PCR; TCRdb stores just in-frame clones and leaves some out. The profile shows 200,000 to 300,000 clones, about a fifth of them singletons. Sequenced material: naive CD4+ T cells from blood. The J gene is TRBJ1-4, the V gene TRBV5-6, with 9 bases identical to TRBD1. The sequence was obtained from a woman in her forties with type 1 diabetes. The CDR3 DNA reads TGTGCCAGCAGCCCACGGGACAGGGCCACTAATGAAAAACTGTTTTTT. It is translated as CASSPRDRATNEKLFF. The full variable domain, completed using reference TRBV5-6 and TRBJ1-4, is DAGVTQSPTHLIKTRGQQVTLRCSPKSGHDTVSWYQQALGQGPQFIFQYYEEEERQRGNFPDRFSGHQFPNYSSELNVNALLLGDSALYLCASSPRDRATNEKLFFGSGTQLSVL.